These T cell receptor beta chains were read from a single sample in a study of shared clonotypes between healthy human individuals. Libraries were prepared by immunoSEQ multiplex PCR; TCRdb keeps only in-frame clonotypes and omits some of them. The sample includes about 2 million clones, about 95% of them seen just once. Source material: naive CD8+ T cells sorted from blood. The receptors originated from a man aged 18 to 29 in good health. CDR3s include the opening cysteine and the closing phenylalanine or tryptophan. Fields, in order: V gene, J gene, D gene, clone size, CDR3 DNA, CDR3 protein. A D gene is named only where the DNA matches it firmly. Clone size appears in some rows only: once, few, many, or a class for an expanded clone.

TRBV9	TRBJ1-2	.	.	TGTGCCAGCAGCGGAGAGTATGGCTACACCTTC	CASSGEYGYTF
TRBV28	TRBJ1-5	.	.	TGTGCCAGCAGTCTCAGAGGTAGCAATCAGCCCCAGCATTTT	CASSLRGSNQPQHF
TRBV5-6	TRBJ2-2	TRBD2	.	TGTGCCAGCAGGATAGGACTAGCAGGTACCGGGGAGCTGTTTTTT	CASRIGLAGTGELFF
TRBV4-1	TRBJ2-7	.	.	TGCGCCAGCAGCCAAGCTGCGGGTGCTCCTTCCTACGAGCAGTACTTC	CASSQAAGAPSYEQYF
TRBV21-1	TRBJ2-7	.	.	TGTGCCAGCAGCAAAGGACGACCAGGTGTGGTCTACGAGCAGTACTTC	CASSKGRPGVVYEQYF
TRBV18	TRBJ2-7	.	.	TGTGCCAGCTCGCCTGGGACAAGCCCCTACGAGCAGTACTTC	CASSPGTSPYEQYF
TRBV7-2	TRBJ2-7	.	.	TGTGCCAGCACCTTTGAGGGGTTCTCCCCCTACGAGCAGTACTTC	CASTFEGFSPYEQYF
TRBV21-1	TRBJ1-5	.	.	TGTGCCAGCAGCACCCGGACAGGGCGCACTCCCAATCAGCCCCAGCATTTT	CASSTRTGRTPNQPQHF
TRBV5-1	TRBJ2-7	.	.	TGCGCCAGCAGCCCCGGCGCAGGGGAATGGGATCTGGACGAGCAGTACTTC	CASSPGAGEWDLDEQYF
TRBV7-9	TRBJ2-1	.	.	TGTGCCAGCAGCGGAACAGGGTATGAGCAGTTCTTC	CASSGTGYEQFF
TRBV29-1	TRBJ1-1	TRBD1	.	TGCAGCGCCACTCCGGGACAGGGGAGGGACACTGAAGCTTTCTTT	CSATPGQGRDTEAFF
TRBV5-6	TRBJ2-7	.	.	TGTGCCAGCAGCTTTGTGACAGAATCCTACGAGCAGTACTTC	CASSFVTESYEQYF
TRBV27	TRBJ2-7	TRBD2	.	TGTGCCAGCAGTTTAGGGACTAGCGGGAGCGTCCACGAGCAGTACTTC	CASSLGTSGSVHEQYF
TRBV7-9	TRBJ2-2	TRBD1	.	TGTGCCAGCAGCTTAGGGGCAGGGGGAAACACCGGGGAGCTGTTTTTT	CASSLGAGGNTGELFF
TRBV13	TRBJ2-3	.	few	TGTGCCAGCAGCTTAGAAAGAGATACGCAGTATTTT	CASSLERDTQYF
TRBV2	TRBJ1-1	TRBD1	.	TGTGCCAGTATGGGACAGACGAACACTGAAGCTTTCTTT	CASMGQTNTEAFF
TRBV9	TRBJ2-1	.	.	TGTGCCAGCAGCGTAGGGACAGCCTCCTACAATGAGCAGTTCTTC	CASSVGTASYNEQFF
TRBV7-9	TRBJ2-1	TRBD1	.	TGTGCCAGCAGCTCCCTCGGACAGGGGGCAGGAGTTGAGCAGTTCTTC	CASSSLGQGAGVEQFF
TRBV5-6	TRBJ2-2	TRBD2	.	TGTGCCAGCAGCTCTGGACTAGCGGGAGCCACCGGGGAGCTGTTTTTT	CASSSGLAGATGELFF
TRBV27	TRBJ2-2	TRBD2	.	TGTGCCAGCAGTTTATCGTGGGAGGGCCTTCGAGGCACCGGGGAGCTGTTTTTT	CASSLSWEGLRGTGELFF
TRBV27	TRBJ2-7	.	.	TGTGCCAGCGGAGAGCGGGCATTCTCCTACGAGCAGTACTTC	CASGERAFSYEQYF
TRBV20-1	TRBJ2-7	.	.	TGCAGTGCTAGGACGGTCATGGAGCAGTACTTC	CSARTVMEQYF